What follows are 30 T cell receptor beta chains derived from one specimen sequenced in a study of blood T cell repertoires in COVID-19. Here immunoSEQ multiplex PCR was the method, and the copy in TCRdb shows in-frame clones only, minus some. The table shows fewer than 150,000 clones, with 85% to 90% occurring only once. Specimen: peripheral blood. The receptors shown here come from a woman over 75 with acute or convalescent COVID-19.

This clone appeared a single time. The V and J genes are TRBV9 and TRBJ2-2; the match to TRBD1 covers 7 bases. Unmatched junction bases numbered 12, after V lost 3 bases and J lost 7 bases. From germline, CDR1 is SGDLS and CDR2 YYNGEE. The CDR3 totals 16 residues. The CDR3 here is CASSDLRQGDVGELFF. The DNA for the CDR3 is TGTGCCAGCAGCGATCTCAGACAGGGTGACGTCGGGGAGCTGTTTTTT. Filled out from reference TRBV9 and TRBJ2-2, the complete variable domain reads DSGVTQTPKHLITATGQRVTLRCSPRSGDLSVYWYQQSLDQGLQFLIQYYNGEERAKGNILERFSAQQFPDLHSELNLSSLELGDSALYFCASSDLRQGDVGELFFGEGSRLTVL.

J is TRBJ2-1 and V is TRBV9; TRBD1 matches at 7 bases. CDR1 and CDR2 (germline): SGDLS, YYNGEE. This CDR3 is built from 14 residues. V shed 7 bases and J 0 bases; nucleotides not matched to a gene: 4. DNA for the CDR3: TGTGCCAGCGGGCGGACAGGCTCCTACAATGAGCAGTTCTTC. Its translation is CASGRTGSYNEQFF.

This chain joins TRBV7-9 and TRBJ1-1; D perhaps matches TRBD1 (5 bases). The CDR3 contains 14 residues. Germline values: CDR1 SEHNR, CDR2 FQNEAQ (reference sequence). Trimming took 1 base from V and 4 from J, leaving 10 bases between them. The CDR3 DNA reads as TGTGCCAGCAGCTTAGGGCGGGGACTCACTGAAGCTTTCTTT. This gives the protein CASSLGRGLTEAFF.

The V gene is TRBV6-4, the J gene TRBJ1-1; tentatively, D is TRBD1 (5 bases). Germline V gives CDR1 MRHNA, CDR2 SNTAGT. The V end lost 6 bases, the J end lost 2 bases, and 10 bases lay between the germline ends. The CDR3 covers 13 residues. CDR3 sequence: CASRAQVNTEAFF. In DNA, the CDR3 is TGTGCCAGCAGGGCACAGGTTAACACTGAAGCTTTCTTT.

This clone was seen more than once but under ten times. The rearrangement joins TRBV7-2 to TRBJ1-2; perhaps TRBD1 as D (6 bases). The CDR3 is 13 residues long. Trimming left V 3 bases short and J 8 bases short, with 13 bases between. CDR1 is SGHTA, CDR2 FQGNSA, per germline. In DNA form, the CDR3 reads TGTGCCAGCAGCTTCAACAGGGCGGAAGGCTACACCTTC. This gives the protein CASSFNRAEGYTF.

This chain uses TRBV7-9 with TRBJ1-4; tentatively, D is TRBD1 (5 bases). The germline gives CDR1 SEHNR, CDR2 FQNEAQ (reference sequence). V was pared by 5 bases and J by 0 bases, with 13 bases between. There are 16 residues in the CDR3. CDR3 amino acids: CASSPDRGATNEKLFF. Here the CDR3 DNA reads TGTGCCAGCAGCCCTGACAGAGGTGCAACTAATGAAAAACTGTTTTTT.

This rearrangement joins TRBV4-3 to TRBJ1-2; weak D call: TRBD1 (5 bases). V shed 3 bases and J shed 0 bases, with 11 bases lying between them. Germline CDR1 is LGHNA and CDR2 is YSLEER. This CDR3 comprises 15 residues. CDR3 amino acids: CASSQNRKTNYGYTF. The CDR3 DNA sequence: TGCGCCAGCAGCCAGAACAGGAAAACTAACTATGGCTACACCTTC.

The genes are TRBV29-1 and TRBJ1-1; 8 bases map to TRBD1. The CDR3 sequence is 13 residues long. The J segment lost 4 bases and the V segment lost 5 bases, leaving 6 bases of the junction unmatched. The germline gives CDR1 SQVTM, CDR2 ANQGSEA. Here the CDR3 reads CSVTTGVTTEAFF. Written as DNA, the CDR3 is TGCAGCGTTACGACAGGGGTCACCACTGAAGCTTTCTTT.

Here the CDR3 reads CASSQEVQIYGYTF. The CDR3 bases are TGTGCCAGCAGCCAAGAGGTACAGATCTATGGCTACACCTTC. The chain uses TRBV3-1 (or the pseudogene TRBV3-2) and TRBJ1-2; D gene uncertain. The CDR3 is 14 amino acids. Trimming took 0 bases from V and 4 from J, leaving 9 bases between them. Looked up from germline, CDR1 is LGHDT and CDR2 is YNNKEL (reference sequence).

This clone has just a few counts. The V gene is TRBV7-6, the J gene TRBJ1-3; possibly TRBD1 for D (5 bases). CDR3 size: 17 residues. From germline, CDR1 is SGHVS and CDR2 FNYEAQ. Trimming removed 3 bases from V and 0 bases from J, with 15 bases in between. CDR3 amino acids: CASSLGQGIPSGNTIYF. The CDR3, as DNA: TGTGCCAGCAGCTTGGGCCAGGGAATTCCCTCTGGAAACACCATATATTTT.

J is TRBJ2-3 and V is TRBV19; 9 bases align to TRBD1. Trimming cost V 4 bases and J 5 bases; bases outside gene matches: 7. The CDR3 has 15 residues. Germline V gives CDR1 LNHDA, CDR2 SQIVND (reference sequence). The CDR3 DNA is TGTGCCAGTAGTAGGGAACAGGGGGCTCGAGATACGCAGTATTTT. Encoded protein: CASSREQGARDTQYF.

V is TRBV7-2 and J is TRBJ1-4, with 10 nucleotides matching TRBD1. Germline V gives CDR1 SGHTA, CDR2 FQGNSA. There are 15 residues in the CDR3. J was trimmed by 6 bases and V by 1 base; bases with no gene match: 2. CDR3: CASSLGGTGDEKLFF. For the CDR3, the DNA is TGTGCCAGCAGCTTAGGGGGGACAGGGGATGAAAAACTGTTTTTT.

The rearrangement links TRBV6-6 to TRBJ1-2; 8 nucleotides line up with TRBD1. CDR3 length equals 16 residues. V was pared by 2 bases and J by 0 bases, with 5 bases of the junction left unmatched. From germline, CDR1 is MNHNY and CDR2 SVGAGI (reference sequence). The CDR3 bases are TGTGCCAGCAGTTACACTGGGACAGGTTCTAACTATGGCTACACCTTC. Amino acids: CASSYTGTGSNYGYTF.

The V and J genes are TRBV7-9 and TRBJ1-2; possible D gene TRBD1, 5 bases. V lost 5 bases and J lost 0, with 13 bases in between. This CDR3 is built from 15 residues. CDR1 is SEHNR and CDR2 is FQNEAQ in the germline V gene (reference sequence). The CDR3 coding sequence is TGTGCCAGCAGCCCTCGGGGGGGGGCTAACTATGGCTACACCTTC. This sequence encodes CASSPRGGANYGYTF.

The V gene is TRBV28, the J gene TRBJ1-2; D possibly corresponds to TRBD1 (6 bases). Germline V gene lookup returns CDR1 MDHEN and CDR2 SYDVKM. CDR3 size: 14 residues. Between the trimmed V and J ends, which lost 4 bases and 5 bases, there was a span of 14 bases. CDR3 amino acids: CASSSQGWGYGYTF. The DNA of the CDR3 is TGTGCCAGCAGTTCACAGGGATGGGGTTATGGCTACACCTTC.

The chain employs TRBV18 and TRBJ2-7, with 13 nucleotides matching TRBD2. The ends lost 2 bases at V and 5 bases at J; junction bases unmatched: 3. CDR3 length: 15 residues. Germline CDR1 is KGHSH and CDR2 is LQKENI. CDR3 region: CASSPGLAGANEQYF. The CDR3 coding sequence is TGTGCCAGCTCACCAGGACTAGCGGGGGCGAACGAGCAGTACTTC.

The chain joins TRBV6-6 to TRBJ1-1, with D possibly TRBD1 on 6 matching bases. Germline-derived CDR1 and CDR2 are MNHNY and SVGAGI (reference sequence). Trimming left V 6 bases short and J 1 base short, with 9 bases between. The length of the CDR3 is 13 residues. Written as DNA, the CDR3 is TGTGCCAGCAGCGGACAGCCGAACACTGAAGCTTTCTTT. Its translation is CASSGQPNTEAFF.

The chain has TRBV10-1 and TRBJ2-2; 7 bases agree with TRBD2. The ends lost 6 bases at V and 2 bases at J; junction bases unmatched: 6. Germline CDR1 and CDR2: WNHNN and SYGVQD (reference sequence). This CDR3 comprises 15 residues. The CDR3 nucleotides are TGCGCCAGCAGCACGGGGGGTTTAAACACCGGGGAGCTGTTTTTT. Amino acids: CASSTGGLNTGELFF.

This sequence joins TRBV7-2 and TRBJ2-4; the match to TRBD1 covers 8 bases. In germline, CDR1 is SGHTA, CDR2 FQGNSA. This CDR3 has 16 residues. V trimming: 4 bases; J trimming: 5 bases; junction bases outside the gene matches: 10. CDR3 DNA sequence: TGTGCCAGCAGCTCGGGACAGGCAGTAGGTGAAAACATTCAGTACTTC. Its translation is CASSSGQAVGENIQYF.

The CDR3 region is CASSPGGFTDTQYF. The CDR3 coding sequence is TGTGCCAGCAGCCCAGGGGGATTCACAGATACGCAGTATTTT. The chain links TRBV3-1 (or the pseudogene TRBV3-2) to TRBJ2-3; TRBD1 matches at 7 bases. From germline, CDR1 is LGHDT and CDR2 YNNKEL (reference sequence). The CDR3 runs to 14 residues. V lost 4 bases to trimming and J lost 2 bases; unmatched junction nucleotides: 3.

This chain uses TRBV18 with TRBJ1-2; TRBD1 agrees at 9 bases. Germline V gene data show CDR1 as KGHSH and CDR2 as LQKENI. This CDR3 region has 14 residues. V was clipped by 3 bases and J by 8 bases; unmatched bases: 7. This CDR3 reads CASSPTGTGSGYTF. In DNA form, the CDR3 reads TGTGCCAGCTCACCGACCGGGACAGGGAGCGGCTACACCTTC. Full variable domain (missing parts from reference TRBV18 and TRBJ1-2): NAGVMQNPRHLVRRRGQEARLRCSPMKGHSHVYWYRQLPEEGLKFMVYLQKENIIDESGMPKERFSAEFPKEGPSILRIQQVVRGDSAAYFCASSPTGTGSGYTFGSGTRLTVV.

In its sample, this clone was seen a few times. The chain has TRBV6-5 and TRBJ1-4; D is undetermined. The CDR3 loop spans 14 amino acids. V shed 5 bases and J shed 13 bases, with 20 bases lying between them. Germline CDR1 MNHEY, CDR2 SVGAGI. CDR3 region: CASSPPGTFRRLFF. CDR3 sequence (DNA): TGTGCCAGCAGTCCGCCCGGTACCTTTCGTAGACTGTTTTTT.

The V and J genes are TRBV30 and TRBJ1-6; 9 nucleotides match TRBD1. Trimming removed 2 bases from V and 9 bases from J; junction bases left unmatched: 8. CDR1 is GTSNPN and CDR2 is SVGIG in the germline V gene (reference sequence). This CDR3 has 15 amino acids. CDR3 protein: CAWSSGTGLGSPLHF. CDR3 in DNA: TGTGCCTGGAGTTCCGGGACAGGGCTTGGTTCACCCCTCCACTTT.

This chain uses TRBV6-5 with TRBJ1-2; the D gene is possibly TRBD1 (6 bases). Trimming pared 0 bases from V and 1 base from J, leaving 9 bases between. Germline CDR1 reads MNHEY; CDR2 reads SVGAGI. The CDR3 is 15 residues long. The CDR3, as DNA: TGTGCCAGCAGTTACTCGACAGGACTTAACTATGGCTACACCTTC. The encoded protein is CASSYSTGLNYGYTF.

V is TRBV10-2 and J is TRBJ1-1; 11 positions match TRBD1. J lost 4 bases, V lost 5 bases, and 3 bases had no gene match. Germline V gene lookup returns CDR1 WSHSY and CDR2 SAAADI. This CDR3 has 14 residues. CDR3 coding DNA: TGCGCCAGCAGTACCGGGACAGGGGGCACTGAAGCTTTCTTT. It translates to CASSTGTGGTEAFF.

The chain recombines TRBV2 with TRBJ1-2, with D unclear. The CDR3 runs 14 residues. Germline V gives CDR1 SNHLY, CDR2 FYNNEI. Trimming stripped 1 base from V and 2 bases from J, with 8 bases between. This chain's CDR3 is CASSEVTVNYGYTF. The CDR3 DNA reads TGTGCCAGCAGTGAAGTTACAGTAAACTATGGCTACACCTTC.

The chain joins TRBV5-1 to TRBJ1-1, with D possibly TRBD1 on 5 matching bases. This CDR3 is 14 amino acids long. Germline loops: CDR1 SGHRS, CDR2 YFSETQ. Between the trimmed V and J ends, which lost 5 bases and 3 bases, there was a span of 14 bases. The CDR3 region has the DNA TGCGCCAGCAGAACAGCAGGGTGGGACACTGAAGCTTTCTTT. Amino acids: CASRTAGWDTEAFF.

In nucleotides, the CDR3 is TGTGCCAGCAGTGAAAGGGGGGGGGTTAGCAATCAGCCCCAGCATTTT. This gives the protein CASSERGGVSNQPQHF. The rearrangement links TRBV6-1 to TRBJ1-5, with D maybe TRBD1 (6 bases). V was clipped by 2 bases and J by 0 bases, with 11 bases between them. Germline CDR1 and CDR2: MNHNS and SASEGT. This CDR3 is 16 amino acids long.

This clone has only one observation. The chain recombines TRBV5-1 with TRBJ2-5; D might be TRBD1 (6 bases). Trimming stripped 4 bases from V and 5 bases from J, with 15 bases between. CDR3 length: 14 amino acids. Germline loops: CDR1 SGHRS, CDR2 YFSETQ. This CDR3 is CASSNRPGVETQYF. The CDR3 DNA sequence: TGCGCCAGCAGCAATCGCCCAGGGGTGGAGACCCAGTACTTC.

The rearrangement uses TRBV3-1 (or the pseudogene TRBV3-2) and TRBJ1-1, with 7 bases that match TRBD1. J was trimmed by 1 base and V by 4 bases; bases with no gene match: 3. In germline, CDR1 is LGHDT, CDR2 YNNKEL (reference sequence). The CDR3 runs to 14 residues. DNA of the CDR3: TGTGCCAGCAGCCTACGGGACAGGAACACTGAAGCTTTCTTT. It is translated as CASSLRDRNTEAFF.